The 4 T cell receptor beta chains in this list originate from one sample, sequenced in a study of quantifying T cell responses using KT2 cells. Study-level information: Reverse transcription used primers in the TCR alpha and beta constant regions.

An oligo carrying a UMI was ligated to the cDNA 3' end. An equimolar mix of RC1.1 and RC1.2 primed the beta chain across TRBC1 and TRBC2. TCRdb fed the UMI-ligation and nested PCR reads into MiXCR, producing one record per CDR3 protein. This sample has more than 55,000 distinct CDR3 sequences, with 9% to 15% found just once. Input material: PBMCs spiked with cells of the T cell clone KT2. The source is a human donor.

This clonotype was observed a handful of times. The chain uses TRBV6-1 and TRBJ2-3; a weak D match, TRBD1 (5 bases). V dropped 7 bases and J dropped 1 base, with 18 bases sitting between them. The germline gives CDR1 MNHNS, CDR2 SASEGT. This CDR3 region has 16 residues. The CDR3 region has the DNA TGTGCCAGCAATGCACCCAGGGTATCGGGCACAGATACGCAGTATTTT. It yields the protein CASNAPRVSGTDTQYF.

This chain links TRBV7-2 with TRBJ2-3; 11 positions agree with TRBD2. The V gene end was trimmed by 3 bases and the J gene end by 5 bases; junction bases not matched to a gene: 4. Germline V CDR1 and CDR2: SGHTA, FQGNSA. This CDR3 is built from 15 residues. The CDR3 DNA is TGTGCCAGCAGCTTTAGCGGGGGGGCGTTAGATACGCAGTATTTT. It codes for CASSFSGGALDTQYF.

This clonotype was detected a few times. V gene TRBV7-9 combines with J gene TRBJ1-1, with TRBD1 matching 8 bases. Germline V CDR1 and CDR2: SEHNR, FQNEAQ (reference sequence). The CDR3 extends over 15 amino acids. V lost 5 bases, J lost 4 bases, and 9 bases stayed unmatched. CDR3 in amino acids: CASSGRTGLGTEAFF. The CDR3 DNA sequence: TGTGCCAGCAGCGGGAGGACAGGGCTCGGCACTGAAGCTTTCTTT.

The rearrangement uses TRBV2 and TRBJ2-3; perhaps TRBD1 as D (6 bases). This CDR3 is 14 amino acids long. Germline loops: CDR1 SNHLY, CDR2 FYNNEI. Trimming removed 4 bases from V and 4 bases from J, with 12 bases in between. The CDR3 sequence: CASSVGGSSDTQYF. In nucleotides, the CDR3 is TGTGCCAGCAGTGTAGGGGGATCGTCAGATACGCAGTATTTT.